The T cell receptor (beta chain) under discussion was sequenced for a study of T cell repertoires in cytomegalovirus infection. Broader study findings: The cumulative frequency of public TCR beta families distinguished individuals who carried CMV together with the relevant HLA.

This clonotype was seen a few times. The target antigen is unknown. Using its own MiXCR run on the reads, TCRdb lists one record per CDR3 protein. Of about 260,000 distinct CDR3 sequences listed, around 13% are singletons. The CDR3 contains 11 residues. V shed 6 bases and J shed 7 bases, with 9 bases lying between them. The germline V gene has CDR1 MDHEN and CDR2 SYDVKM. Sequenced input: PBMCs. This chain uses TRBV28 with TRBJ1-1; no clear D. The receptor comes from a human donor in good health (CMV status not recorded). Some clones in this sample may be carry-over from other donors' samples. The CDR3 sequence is CASSPRREAFF. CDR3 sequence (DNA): TGTGCCAGCAGCCCCAGACGTGAAGCTTTCTTT.